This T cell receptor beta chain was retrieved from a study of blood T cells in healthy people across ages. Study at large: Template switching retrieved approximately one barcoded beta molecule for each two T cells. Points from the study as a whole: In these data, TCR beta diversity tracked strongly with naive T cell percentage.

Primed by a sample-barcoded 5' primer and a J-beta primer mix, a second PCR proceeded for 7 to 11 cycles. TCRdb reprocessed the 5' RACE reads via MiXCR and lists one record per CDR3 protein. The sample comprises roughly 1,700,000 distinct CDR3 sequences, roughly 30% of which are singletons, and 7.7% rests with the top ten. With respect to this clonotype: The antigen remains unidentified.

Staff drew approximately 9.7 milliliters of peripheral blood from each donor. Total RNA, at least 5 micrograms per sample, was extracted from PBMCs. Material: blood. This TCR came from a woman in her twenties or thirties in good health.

Here the CDR3 DNA reads TGTGCTAGTGGCCTCGGACAGCCAACTAATGAAAAACTGTTTTTT. Its translation is CASGLGQPTNEKLFF. The chain links TRBV12-5 to TRBJ1-4, with D maybe TRBD1 (6 bases). Trimming removed 6 bases at V and 0 bases at J, with 11 bases between. Germline CDR1 reads LGHNT; CDR2 reads FRNRAP. CDR3 length: 15 residues.